A selection of T cell receptor beta chains follows, all from one sample in a study of naive and memory T cell subsets. TCRdb re-called the UMI-ligation and nested PCR reads through MiXCR, storing one row per CDR3 protein. In the table there are about 150,000 distinct CDR3 sequences, 22% of which are singletons. Specimen: naive CD4+ T cells from blood. The source is a human donor in good health. CDR3s include the opening cysteine and the closing phenylalanine or tryptophan. The order of the fields is J gene, D gene, clone size, V gene, CDR3 DNA, CDR3 protein. The D gene is left open where the match is weak. Clone sizes are given selectively: once, few, many, or a class where the clone is expanded.

>TRBJ2-4|TRBD2|.|TRBV5-1
TGCGCCAGCAGCTTCCGCCCTTCACTAGCGGAAACTACCAAAAACATTCAGTACTTC
CASSFRPSLAETTKNIQYF
>TRBJ1-5|TRBD1|few|TRBV12-3/TRBV12-4
TGTGCCAGCAGGACAGGGACAGGGGGCGCGGTGAGCAATCAGCCCCAGCATTTT
CASRTGTGGAVSNQPQHF
>TRBJ1-1|.|few|TRBV2
TGTGCCAGCAGTGAAGCCGGGGGAAGGGCTGAAGCTTTCTTT
CASSEAGGRAEAFF
>TRBJ2-7|.|few|TRBV28
TGTGCCAGCCGCCGCCCCAAGGAGTACGAGCAGTACTTC
CASRRPKEYEQYF
>TRBJ2-7|.|few|TRBV28
TGTGCCAGCAGTCCTGGGGGTAGCCGACGGTACGAGCAGTACTTC
CASSPGGSRRYEQYF
>TRBJ2-1|TRBD2|many|TRBV12-3/TRBV12-4
TGTGCCAGCAGTCTCTGGACTAGCGGGAGAGGGTACAATGAGCAGTTCTTC
CASSLWTSGRGYNEQFF
>TRBJ1-6|TRBD1|.|TRBV6-5
TGTGCCAGCAGTTACTCTGACAGGGGTTATAATTCACCCCTCCACTTT
CASSYSDRGYNSPLHF
>TRBJ2-7|.|few|TRBV7-9
TGTGCCAGCAGCCCAGGGGGGGCTCGGCGGTACTTC
CASSPGGARRYF
>TRBJ2-5|.|few|TRBV29-1
TGCAGCGTTGAATTATTGGGAGAGACCCAGTACTTC
CSVELLGETQYF
>TRBJ2-1|TRBD2|few|TRBV6-6
TGTGCCAGCAACCTAGCGGGAGCAATCTACAATGAGCAGTTCTTC
CASNLAGAIYNEQFF
>TRBJ1-3|TRBD1|few|TRBV6-1
TGTGCCAGCCTTAACAGGGGGTCTACTGGAAACACCATATATTTT
CASLNRGSTGNTIYF
>TRBJ1-1|.|.|TRBV27
TGTGCCAGCAGTTTAAGGGGGGGCATCATGAACACTGAAGCTTTCTTT
CASSLRGGIMNTEAFF
>TRBJ2-7|TRBD2|few|TRBV7-2
TGTGCCAGCAGCCCCACCGGGACTAGCGGAGGGGAGCAGTACTTC
CASSPTGTSGGEQYF
>TRBJ2-5|.|many|TRBV7-8
TGTGCCAGCAGCTTCTCCTCCGAGACCCAGTACTTC
CASSFSSETQYF
>TRBJ2-3|.|.|TRBV3-1
TGTGCCAGCAGCCAAGACGACCCCACAGATACGCAGTATTTT
CASSQDDPTDTQYF
>TRBJ1-5|.|.|TRBV19
TGTGCCAGTAGGAAGCACGGTATTTCCCAGCATTTT
CASRKHGISQHF
>TRBJ2-2|.|.|TRBV7-9
TGTGCCATCCCCGGGACCGGGGAGCTGTTTTTT
CAIPGTGELFF
>TRBJ2-7|.|few|TRBV28
TGTGCCAGCGTCTCGCGGGACAACTACGAGCAGTACTTC
CASVSRDNYEQYF
>TRBJ2-1|.|few|TRBV28
TGTGCCAGCAGTAGGCTCCCCCAGGGGCAGTTCTTC
CASSRLPQGQFF
>TRBJ2-7|TRBD1|.|TRBV12-3/TRBV12-4
TGTGCCAGCAGCCCCATTCCGGGGACAGGGCACCGCGAGCAGTACTTC
CASSPIPGTGHREQYF
>TRBJ2-1|.|few|TRBV7-8
TGTGCCAGCAGCTTAGCGCGACTGCCGCACTCCTACAATGAGCAGTTCTTC
CASSLARLPHSYNEQFF
>TRBJ1-2|.|few|TRBV28
TGTGCCAGCAGTTTGCCGTTGGGGCTCCACTATGGCTACACCTTC
CASSLPLGLHYGYTF
>TRBJ2-1|TRBD2|many|TRBV27
TGTGCCAGCAGTTCAAACCTACTAGCGACCTCCTACAATGAGCAGTTCTTC
CASSSNLLATSYNEQFF
>TRBJ1-1|.|.|TRBV19
TGTGCCAGTAGTAAGAGACCCAGGGGGAACACTGAAGCTTTCTTT
CASSKRPRGNTEAFF
>TRBJ1-1|.|few|TRBV15
TGTGCCACCAGCAGAGATCTTCCGGTTGGAGGGGGTTACACTGAAGCTTTCTTT
CATSRDLPVGGGYTEAFF
>TRBJ2-7|TRBD2|few|TRBV20-1
TGCAGTGCTAGGAAACGGGGCGGGGGTTCCTACGAGCAGTACTTC
CSARKRGGGSYEQYF
>TRBJ2-1|.|.|TRBV7-9
TGTGCCAGCAGCTTAGTCACCTACAATGAGCAGTTCTTC
CASSLVTYNEQFF
>TRBJ1-6|.|few|TRBV20-1
TGCAGTGCTGAACAATCCGGGCCCCTGATGGGGTCACCCCTCCACTTT
CSAEQSGPLMGSPLHF
>TRBJ1-4|.|few|TRBV5-8
TGTGCCAGCAGCTTGAGGGTGGCAAAACTGTTTTTT
CASSLRVAKLFF
>TRBJ1-3|TRBD1|few|TRBV9
TGTGCCAGCAGCGCAGGGACAGGCCTTGGAAACACCATATATTTT
CASSAGTGLGNTIYF
>TRBJ1-3|TRBD1|.|TRBV9
TGTGCCAGCAGCGCTGACAGGGGGGCTGGAAACACCATATATTTT
CASSADRGAGNTIYF
>TRBJ1-1|.|few|TRBV27
TGTGCCAGCAGTTTATATTCAAGAACGGCTGAAGCTTTCTTT
CASSLYSRTAEAFF
>TRBJ2-5|.|.|TRBV7-2
TGTGCCAGCAGGCACCGTCGGAGTGGGCAAGAGACCCAGTACTTC
CASRHRRSGQETQYF
>TRBJ2-1|TRBD2|.|TRBV7-3
TGTGCCAGCAGTATCGGGGCGGGAGGAAACAATGAGCAGTTCTTC
CASSIGAGGNNEQFF
>TRBJ2-1|TRBD1|few|TRBV3-1
TGTGCCAGCAGCCAGGAACAGGGGTACTACAATGAGCAGTTCTTC
CASSQEQGYYNEQFF
>TRBJ2-2|.|.|TRBV18
TGTGCCAGCTCACCACCGGGGGGTCGAGGCACCGGGGAGCTGTTTTTT
CASSPPGGRGTGELFF
>TRBJ2-7|.|.|TRBV20-1
TGCAGTGCTAGAGCGATACGCGAGCAGTACTTC
CSARAIREQYF
>TRBJ2-1|.|.|TRBV6-5
TGTGCCAGCAGTGGAAACCGGGACTTGGTGGGTGAGCAGTTCTTC
CASSGNRDLVGEQFF
>TRBJ2-5|.|many|TRBV7-2
TGTGCCAGCAGCTTAGCCGGAATGATACAAGAGACCCAGTACTTC
CASSLAGMIQETQYF
>TRBJ2-1|.|many|TRBV11-1
TGTGCCAGCAGCCCCCTTTTTGAGCAGTTCTTC
CASSPLFEQFF
>TRBJ2-5|.|once|TRBV12-5
TGTGCTAGTGGTTTCGCAGGCAGGGGAGTGGAGACCCAGTACTTC
CASGFAGRGVETQYF
>TRBJ2-3|.|few|TRBV11-2
TGTGCCAGCAGCTTAGGGCGGGGTCGCACAGATACGCAGTATTTT
CASSLGRGRTDTQYF
>TRBJ2-4|TRBD1|many|TRBV28
TGTGCCAGCGGTACGGACAGGGGGGGGAAAAACATTCAGTACTTC
CASGTDRGGKNIQYF
>TRBJ2-1|.|few|TRBV25-1
TGTGCCAGCAGTGAATCAGGACGGTGGCACAATGAGCAGTTCTTC
CASSESGRWHNEQFF
>TRBJ2-7|TRBD1|.|TRBV29-1
TGCAGCGTTGAAGTCAGGAGACAGGGTGTCTACGAGCAGTACTTC
CSVEVRRQGVYEQYF
>TRBJ1-2|.|.|TRBV6-1
TGTGCCAGCAGTGAAGCATGGGGGAACCTTAACTATGGCTACACCTTC
CASSEAWGNLNYGYTF
>TRBJ2-7|.|.|TRBV10-3
TGTGCCATCAGTGAGTCAGGGGCGCTCTCCTACGAGCAGTACTTC
CAISESGALSYEQYF
>TRBJ2-2|.|.|TRBV20-1
TGCAGTGTCGGCGTTACGAACACCGGGGAGCTGTTTTTT
CSVGVTNTGELFF
>TRBJ1-2|.|few|TRBV5-5
TGTGCCAGCAGCTTGACGGAGGGCTACACCTTC
CASSLTEGYTF
>TRBJ1-4|.|.|TRBV6-5
TGTGCCAGCAGTTACGTGGCCGGGGGTGAAAAACTGTTTTTT
CASSYVAGGEKLFF
>TRBJ2-7|TRBD2|few|TRBV3-1
TGTGCCAGCAGCCATACAGGACTAGCGAGGGAGCAGTACTTC
CASSHTGLAREQYF
>TRBJ2-4|.|.|TRBV6-6
TGTGCCAGCAGTTACTCGAAATCCAGGGGCATTCAGTACTTC
CASSYSKSRGIQYF
>TRBJ2-7|TRBD1|.|TRBV28
TGTGCCAGCAGTTTAGGAGTCAGGGGGCTCTCCTACGAGCAGTACTTC
CASSLGVRGLSYEQYF